This T cell receptor (beta chain) was profiled in a study of blood T cell repertoires in COVID-19. TCRdb's table, derived via immunoSEQ multiplex PCR, lists solely in-frame clones and lacks some. The top ten clones hold 2.5% to 3% of a sample with approximately 210,000 clones, over 70% of them seen once. From germline, CDR1 is LGHDT and CDR2 YNNKEL (reference sequence). The CDR3 is 14 residues long. Trimming cost V 4 bases and J 3 bases; bases outside gene matches: 6. The chain links TRBV3-1 (or the pseudogene TRBV3-2) to TRBJ2-7, with TRBD1 identical over 7 bases. Source material: peripheral blood. This receptor was identified in a man between 50 and 59 years old with active or convalescent COVID-19. CDR3 region: CASSRDRASYEQYF. As DNA, the CDR3 is TGTGCCAGCAGCCGCGACAGGGCGAGCTACGAGCAGTACTTC.